Shown below are 9 T cell receptor beta chains from a single sample sequenced in a study of blood T cell repertoires in COVID-19. The method was immunoSEQ multiplex PCR; TCRdb's version includes in-frame clones alone and lacks a portion of them. The sample yields about 530,000 clones, about 88% seen once. Material: peripheral blood. The receptors here all came from a woman aged 50 to 60 with COVID-19, enrolled during active disease.

The V gene is TRBV10-1, the J gene TRBJ2-5; TRBD1 matches at 7 bases. V lost 6 bases and J lost 3; bases outside the gene matches: 4. CDR3 length: 13 residues. CDR1 and CDR2 (germline): WNHNN, SYGVQD (reference sequence). The CDR3 sequence: CASSRDREETQYF. CDR3 nucleotides: TGCGCCAGCAGCCGGGACAGAGAAGAGACCCAGTACTTC.

This chain connects TRBV2 to TRBJ1-4; tentative D call: TRBD1 (5 bases). The CDR3 length is 12 residues. Germline CDR1 and CDR2: SNHLY and FYNNEI. Trimming shortened V by 5 bases and J by 7 bases, and 8 bases separated the two germline ends. CDR3 bases: TGTGCCAGCAGTACCAGGGTTGAAAAACTGTTTTTT. Its protein is CASSTRVEKLFF.

V and J are TRBV5-4 and TRBJ2-1; TRBD1 agrees at 9 bases. The CDR3 has 15 residues. V shed 0 bases, J shed 5 bases, and the junction held 3 bases outside the gene matches. Germline V gene sequence: CDR1 SGHNT, CDR2 YYREEE (reference sequence). DNA for the CDR3: TGTGCCAGCAGCTTGGGGGACAGGGACGACAATGAGCAGTTCTTC. It specifies CASSLGDRDDNEQFF. The full variable domain, completed using reference TRBV5-4 and TRBJ2-1, is ETGVTQSPTHLIKTRGQQVTLRCSSQSGHNTVSWYQQALGQGPQFIFQYYREEENGRGNFPPRFSGLQFPNYSSELNVNALELDDSALYLCASSLGDRDDNEQFFGPGTRLTVL.

V and J are TRBV7-8 and TRBJ2-2, with TRBD2 matching over 9 bases. The CDR3 consists of 15 residues. Trimming cost V 6 bases and J 2 bases; bases outside gene matches: 4. CDR1 SGHVS and CDR2 FQNEAQ come from the germline V gene. Written as DNA, the CDR3 is TGTGCCAGCAGACAGCGGGGGGTTAACACCGGGGAGCTGTTTTTT. This sequence encodes CASRQRGVNTGELFF.

This sequence joins TRBV5-6 and TRBJ2-7; no definite D call. V shed 4 bases and J shed 1 base, with 12 bases lying between them. Germline CDR1 is SGHDT and CDR2 is YYEEEE. The CDR3 length is 14 residues. The CDR3 nucleotides are TGTGCCAGCAGCGGAGAGGTTAGGTCCTACGAGCAGTACTTC. Translating it yields CASSGEVRSYEQYF.

V is TRBV30 and J is TRBJ2-2; D unclear. CDR1 and CDR2 from the germline V gene are GTSNPN and SVGIG (reference sequence). V dropped 0 bases and J dropped 3 bases, with 5 bases sitting between them. This CDR3 is 13 amino acids long. CDR3 sequence: CAWSVLDTGELFF. Here the CDR3 DNA reads TGTGCCTGGAGTGTACTCGACACCGGGGAGCTGTTTTTT.

The chain is built from TRBV10-1 and TRBJ2-3, with D possibly matching TRBD1 (6 bases). Germline lookup yields CDR1 WNHNN and CDR2 SYGVQD (reference sequence). The CDR3 runs 15 residues. The V gene lost 3 bases and the J gene lost 6 bases, with 16 bases spanning the gap. CDR3 protein: CASSEGGVARDTQYF. DNA of the CDR3: TGCGCCAGCAGTGAAGGGGGAGTAGCTCGGGATACGCAGTATTTT.

In its sample, this clone was seen a few times. The V call is TRBV7-9, the J call TRBJ2-1, with 8 bases identical to TRBD2. V was pared by 5 bases and J by 0 bases, with 3 bases of the junction left unmatched. CDR3 length: 15 amino acids. Per germline, CDR1 SEHNR and CDR2 FQNEAQ (reference sequence). DNA for the CDR3: TGTGCCAGCAGCCCCACTAGCGGCTCCTACAATGAGCAGTTCTTC. Translating gives CASSPTSGSYNEQFF. Looking up the rest from reference TRBV7-9 and TRBJ2-1 gives the full variable domain: DTGVSQNPRHKITKRGQNVTFRCDPISEHNRLYWYRQTLGQGPEFLTYFQNEAQLEKSRLLSDRFSAERPKGSFSTLEIQRTEQGDSAMYLCASSPTSGSYNEQFFGPGTRLTVL.

This chain joins TRBV7-6 and TRBJ2-1, with 10 bases aligning to TRBD2. Germline loops: CDR1 SGHVS, CDR2 FNYEAQ. After removal of 2 bases from V and 6 bases from J, the junction contained 10 bases not matched to a gene. The CDR3 length is 17 residues. CDR3 DNA: TGTGCCAGCAGCTTAAGGGGAGCGGGGGGGCCAAGCAATGAGCAGTTCTTC. It encodes CASSLRGAGGPSNEQFF.